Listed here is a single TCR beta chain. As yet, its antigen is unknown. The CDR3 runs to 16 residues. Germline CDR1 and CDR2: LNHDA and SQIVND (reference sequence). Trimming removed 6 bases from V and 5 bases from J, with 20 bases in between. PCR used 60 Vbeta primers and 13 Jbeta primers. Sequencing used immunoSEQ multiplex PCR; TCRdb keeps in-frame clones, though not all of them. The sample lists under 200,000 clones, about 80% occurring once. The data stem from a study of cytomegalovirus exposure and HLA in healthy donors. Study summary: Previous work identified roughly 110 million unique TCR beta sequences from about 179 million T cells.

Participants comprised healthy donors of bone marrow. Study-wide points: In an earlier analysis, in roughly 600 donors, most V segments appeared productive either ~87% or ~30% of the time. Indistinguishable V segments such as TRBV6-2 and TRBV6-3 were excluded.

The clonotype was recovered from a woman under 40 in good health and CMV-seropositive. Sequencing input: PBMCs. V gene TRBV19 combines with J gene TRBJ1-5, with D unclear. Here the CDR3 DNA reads TGTGCCAGTAGCACCTGGGGTGGAGGCAGTGATCAGCCCCAGCATTTT. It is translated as CASSTWGGGSDQPQHF.